This is a list of T cell receptor beta chains from one sample in a study of post-analysis software for immune sequencing data. TCRdb processed the PCR reads anew with MiXCR; each CDR3 protein has one entry. The table has about 200,000 distinct CDR3 sequences, roughly 28% seen once. Specimen: blood. These receptors all come from a girl aged 2 to 17 with multiple sclerosis. Both conserved end residues are part of each CDR3. Each record gives: clone size, V gene, J gene, D gene, CDR3 protein, CDR3 DNA. A D gene is named only where the DNA matches it firmly. Some rows mark clone size as missing; the rest say once, few, many or name a class of expanded clone.

>-|TRBV7-9|TRBJ1-2|-
CASSAESYGYTF
TGTGCCAGCAGCGCCGAGTCCTATGGCTACACCTTC
>few|TRBV6-6|TRBJ1-1|-
CASSLMTDGTEAFF
TGTGCCAGCAGTCTCATGACCGATGGAACTGAAGCTTTCTTT
>few|TRBV6-6|TRBJ1-1|TRBD1
CASSDREGTEAFF
TGTGCCAGCAGTGACAGGGAGGGCACTGAAGCTTTCTTT
>few|TRBV30|TRBJ2-5|TRBD1
CAWSVLPGGEETQYF
TGTGCCTGGAGTGTACTCCCAGGGGGAGAAGAGACCCAGTACTTC
>few|TRBV5-6|TRBJ2-5|-
CASSPIDRIPRETQYF
TGTGCCAGCAGCCCCATCGACAGGATACCTCGAGAGACCCAGTACTTC
>many|TRBV5-1|TRBJ2-7|TRBD2
CASSETSGGDYEQYF
TGCGCCAGCAGCGAGACTAGCGGTGGGGACTACGAGCAGTACTTC
>-|TRBV15|TRBJ2-7|TRBD1
CATSPRDRAGHEQYF
TGTGCCACCAGCCCTCGGGACAGGGCCGGCCACGAGCAGTACTTC
>many|TRBV20-1|TRBJ2-3|-
CSAGHGIGSSTDTQYF
TGCAGTGCCGGTCACGGGATAGGGTCGAGCACAGATACGCAGTATTTT
>many|TRBV29-1|TRBJ2-1|TRBD1
CSVPGQESYNEQFF
TGCAGCGTGCCGGGACAGGAAAGCTACAATGAGCAGTTCTTC
>few|TRBV6-5|TRBJ2-7|-
CASSRIRYSRNEQYF
TGTGCCAGCAGCCGTATTAGATATAGTAGGAATGAGCAGTACTTC
>-|TRBV18|TRBJ1-2|-
CASSPPRGLNYGYTF
TGTGCCAGCTCACCGCCTCGGGGACTAAACTATGGCTACACCTTC
>-|TRBV6-5|TRBJ1-3|TRBD1
CASRTGLYSGNTIYF
TGTGCCAGCAGGACAGGGCTCTACTCTGGAAACACCATATATTTT
>many|TRBV12-3/TRBV12-4|TRBJ2-5|-
CASSLPSGVVSEQYF
TGTGCCAGCAGTTTACCATCCGGGGTTGTTAGTGAGCAGTACTTC
>-|TRBV11-2|TRBJ2-1|TRBD1
CASSLVTGFPNEQFF
TGTGCCAGCAGCTTAGTGACAGGGTTTCCCAATGAGCAGTTCTTC
>medium-sized|TRBV10-2|TRBJ2-7|TRBD1
CASSEANRGSYEQYF
TGCGCCAGCAGTGAGGCCAACAGGGGCTCCTACGAGCAGTACTTC
>few|TRBV29-1|TRBJ2-2|-
CSVRTATNTGELFF
TGCAGCGTCCGGACAGCTACGAACACCGGGGAGCTGTTTTTT
>few|TRBV5-1|TRBJ2-2|-
CASSLRPGSITGELFF
TGCGCCAGCAGCTTGCGGCCAGGGAGTATCACCGGGGAGCTGTTTTTT
>many|TRBV20-1|TRBJ2-1|-
CSARGPAEKYNEQFF
TGCAGTGCTAGAGGTCCAGCCGAAAAATACAATGAGCAGTTCTTC
>many|TRBV7-9|TRBJ2-7|TRBD2
CASSAGLAGAYEQYF
TGTGCCAGCAGCGCAGGACTAGCGGGAGCCTACGAGCAGTACTTC
>many|TRBV7-9|TRBJ1-1|TRBD1
CASSPQGDTEAFF
TGTGCCAGCAGCCCCCAGGGGGACACTGAAGCTTTCTTT
>-|TRBV20-1|TRBJ2-2|TRBD2
CSARDSAGLAGVGTGELFF
TGCAGTGCTAGAGATTCCGCAGGACTAGCGGGAGTCGGAACCGGGGAGCTGTTTTTT
>-|TRBV6-5|TRBJ2-2|-
CASRKKWITGELFF
TGTGCCAGCAGGAAAAAATGGATCACCGGGGAGCTGTTTTTT
>many|TRBV6-6|TRBJ1-6|-
CASSYFGVSSYNSPLHF
TGTGCCAGCAGTTACTTCGGAGTCAGCTCCTATAATTCACCCCTCCACTTT
>few|TRBV11-2|TRBJ1-2|-
CASSLDGGVWHGYTF
TGTGCCAGCAGCTTAGATGGCGGAGTATGGCATGGCTACACCTTC
>many|TRBV7-2|TRBJ2-5|TRBD2
CASSLASGPGGETQYF
TGTGCCAGCAGCTTAGCCAGCGGTCCGGGGGGAGAGACCCAGTACTTC